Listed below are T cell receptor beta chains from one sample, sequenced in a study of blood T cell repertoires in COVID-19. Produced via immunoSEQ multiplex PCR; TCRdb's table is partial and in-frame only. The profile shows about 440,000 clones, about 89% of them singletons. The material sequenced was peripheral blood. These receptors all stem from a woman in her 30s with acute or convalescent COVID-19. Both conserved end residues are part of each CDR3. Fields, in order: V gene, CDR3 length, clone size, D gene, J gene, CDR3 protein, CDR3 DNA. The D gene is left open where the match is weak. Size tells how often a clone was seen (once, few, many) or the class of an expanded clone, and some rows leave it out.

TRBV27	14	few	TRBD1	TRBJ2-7	CASSPDRGGYEQYF	TGTGCCAGCAGTCCCGACAGGGGGGGGTACGAGCAGTACTTC
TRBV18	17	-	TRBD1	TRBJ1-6	CASSLSPDRDYNSPLHF	TGTGCCAGCTCACTCTCTCCCGACAGGGACTATAATTCACCCCTCCACTTT
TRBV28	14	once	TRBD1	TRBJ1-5	CASSLGQGVQPQHF	TGTGCCAGCAGTTTGGGACAGGGCGTTCAGCCCCAGCATTTT
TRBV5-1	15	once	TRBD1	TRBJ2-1	CASSSQGVPYNEQFF	TGCGCCAGCAGCTCCCAGGGGGTACCTTACAATGAGCAGTTCTTC
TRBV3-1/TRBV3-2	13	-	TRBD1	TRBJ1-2	CASSAQGLHGYTF	TGTGCCAGCAGCGCACAGGGGTTGCATGGCTACACCTTC
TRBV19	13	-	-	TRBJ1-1	CASSNLVNTEAFF	TGTGCCAGTAGTAATCTCGTGAACACTGAAGCTTTCTTT
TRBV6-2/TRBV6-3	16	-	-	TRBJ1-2	CASSRTRTGLDYGYTF	TGTGCCAGCAGCCGCACCCGAACAGGGTTAGACTATGGCTACACCTTC
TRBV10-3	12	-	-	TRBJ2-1	CAISESRYEQFF	TGTGCCATCAGTGAGTCACGGTATGAGCAGTTCTTC
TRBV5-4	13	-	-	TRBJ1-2	CASSLGAAKGYTF	TGTGCCAGCAGCTTGGGCGCCGCTAAGGGCTACACCTTC
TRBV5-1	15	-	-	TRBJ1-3	CASSSTGQSGNTIYF	TGCGCCAGCAGCTCCACCGGACAGTCTGGAAACACCATATATTTT
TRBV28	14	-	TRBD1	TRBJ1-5	CASSQGQGHQPQHF	TGTGCCAGCAGTCAAGGACAGGGCCATCAGCCCCAGCATTTT
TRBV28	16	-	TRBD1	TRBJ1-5	CASRNRGTGGNQPQHF	TGTGCCAGCAGAAACCGCGGGACAGGGGGAAATCAGCCCCAGCATTTT
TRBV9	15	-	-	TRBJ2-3	CASSESGSSIDTQYF	TGTGCCAGCAGCGAGTCCGGGAGTAGCATCGATACGCAGTATTTT
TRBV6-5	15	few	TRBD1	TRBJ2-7	CASSPPQGNSYEQYF	TGTGCCAGCAGTCCACCACAGGGGAACTCCTACGAGCAGTACTTC
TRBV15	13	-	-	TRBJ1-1	CATSAGSSIEAFF	TGTGCCACCAGCGCCGGGTCCTCAATCGAAGCTTTCTTT
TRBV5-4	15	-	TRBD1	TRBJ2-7	CASSPGQGTSYEQYF	TGTGCCAGCAGCCCGGGACAGGGAACGTCCTACGAGCAGTACTTC
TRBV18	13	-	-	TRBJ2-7	CASSLGQTYEQYF	TGTGCCAGCTCACTCGGACAGACCTACGAGCAGTACTTC
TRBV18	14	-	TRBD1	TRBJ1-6	CASSPDRGASPLHF	TGTGCCAGCTCACCGGACAGGGGAGCTTCACCCCTCCACTTT
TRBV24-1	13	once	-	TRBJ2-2	CATSDLATGELFF	TGTGCCACCAGTGATTTGGCGACCGGGGAGCTGTTTTTT
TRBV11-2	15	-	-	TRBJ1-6	CASSLPIATGSPLHF	TGTGCCAGCAGCCTACCCATAGCCACAGGGTCACCCCTCCACTTT
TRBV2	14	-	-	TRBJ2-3	CASKSQGRTDTQYF	TGTGCCAGCAAAAGCCAGGGTCGGACAGATACGCAGTATTTT
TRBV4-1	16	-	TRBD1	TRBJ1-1	CASSQVGRGMNTEAFF	TGCGCCAGCAGCCAAGTGGGCAGGGGGATGAACACTGAAGCTTTCTTT
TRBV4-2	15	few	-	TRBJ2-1	CASSQELGGPNEQFF	TGTGCCAGCAGCCAGGAGCTGGGTGGCCCCAATGAGCAGTTCTTC
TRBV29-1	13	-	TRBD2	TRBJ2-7	CSVEGEGPYEQYF	TGCAGCGTTGAAGGGGAGGGGCCCTACGAGCAGTACTTC
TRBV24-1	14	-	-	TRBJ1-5	CATSASDGDQPQHF	TGTGCCACCAGTGCATCGGACGGGGATCAGCCCCAGCATTTT
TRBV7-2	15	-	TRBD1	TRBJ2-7	CASSLTTGRTYEQYF	TGTGCCAGCAGCTTAACGACAGGGCGAACCTACGAGCAGTACTTC
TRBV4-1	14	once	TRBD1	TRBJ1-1	CASSGQGVVTEAFF	TGCGCCAGCAGCGGACAGGGGGTTGTCACTGAAGCTTTCTTT
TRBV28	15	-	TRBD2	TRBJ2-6	CASSQASGGANVLTF	TGTGCCAGCAGCCAGGCTAGCGGGGGGGCCAACGTCCTGACTTTC
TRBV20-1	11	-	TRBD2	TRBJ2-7	CSVPPGLAPSF	TGCAGTGTCCCGCCGGGACTAGCCCCGAGCTTC
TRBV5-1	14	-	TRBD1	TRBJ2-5	CASQTGTGEETQYF	TGCGCCAGCCAAACCGGGACAGGGGAGGAGACCCAGTACTTC
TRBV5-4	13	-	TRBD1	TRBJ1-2	CASGSGTGILYTF	TGTGCCAGCGGCAGTGGGACAGGGATCCTCTACACCTTC
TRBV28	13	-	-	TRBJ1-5	CASKDGGPQPQHF	TGTGCCAGCAAAGACGGGGGTCCTCAGCCCCAGCATTTT
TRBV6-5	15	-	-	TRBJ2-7	CASRPGWTSSYEQYF	TGTGCCAGCAGACCCGGGTGGACAAGCTCCTACGAGCAGTACTTC
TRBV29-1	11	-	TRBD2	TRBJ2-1	CSVVGGNEQFF	TGCAGCGTTGTGGGGGGGAATGAGCAGTTCTTC
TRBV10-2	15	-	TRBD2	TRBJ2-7	CASTPTLSAGGEQYF	TGCGCCAGCACCCCCACTTTGTCAGCGGGGGGTGAGCAGTACTTC
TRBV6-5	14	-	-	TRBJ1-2	CASSPDSWNYGYTF	TGTGCCAGCAGTCCGGACAGTTGGAACTATGGCTACACCTTC
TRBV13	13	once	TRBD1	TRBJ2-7	CASSVGTGYEQYF	TGTGCCAGCAGCGTAGGGACAGGGTACGAGCAGTACTTC
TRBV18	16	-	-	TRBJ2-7	CASSPRTTQQGGEQYF	TGTGCCAGCTCACCTCGGACAACTCAACAAGGGGGAGAGCAGTACTTC
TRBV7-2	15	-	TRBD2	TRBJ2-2	CASSLMAGGTGELFF	TGTGCCAGCAGCTTAATGGCGGGGGGGACCGGGGAGCTGTTTTTT
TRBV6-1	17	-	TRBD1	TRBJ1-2	CASSEAYLGQGDYGYTF	TGTGCCAGCAGTGAAGCCTACCTCGGACAGGGGGACTATGGCTACACCTTC
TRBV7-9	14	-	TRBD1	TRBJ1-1	CASSLGTRGPWAFF	TGTGCCAGCAGCTTAGGAACCAGGGGGCCGTGGGCTTTCTTT
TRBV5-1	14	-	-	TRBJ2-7	CASSLGLTGYEQYF	TGCGCCAGCAGCTTGGGATTGACAGGTTACGAGCAGTACTTC
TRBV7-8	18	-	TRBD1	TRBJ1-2	CASSLRRVGQGGLAGYTF	TGTGCCAGCAGCTTGAGGAGGGTGGGGCAAGGGGGCTTGGCTGGCTACACCTTC
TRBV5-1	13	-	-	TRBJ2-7	CASSKTDSYEQYF	TGCGCCAGCAGCAAGACAGATTCCTACGAGCAGTACTTC
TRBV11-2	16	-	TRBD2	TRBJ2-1	CASSLRLAGPGDEQFF	TGTGCCAGCAGCTTAAGACTAGCGGGGCCCGGCGATGAGCAGTTCTTC
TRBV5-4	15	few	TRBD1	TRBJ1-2	CASSSGTDYNYGYTF	TGTGCCAGCAGCTCCGGGACAGATTATAACTATGGCTACACCTTC
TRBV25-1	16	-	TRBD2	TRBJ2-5	CASSEGSGLAAETQYF	TGTGCCAGCAGTGAGGGGTCAGGACTAGCTGCGGAGACCCAGTACTTC
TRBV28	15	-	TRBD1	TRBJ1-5	CASRYRGLANQPQHF	TGTGCCAGCAGGTACAGGGGCCTGGCGAATCAGCCCCAGCATTTT
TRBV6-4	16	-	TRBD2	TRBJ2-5	CASSDGAAGPQETQYF	TGTGCCAGCAGTGACGGAGCAGCGGGACCTCAAGAGACCCAGTACTTC